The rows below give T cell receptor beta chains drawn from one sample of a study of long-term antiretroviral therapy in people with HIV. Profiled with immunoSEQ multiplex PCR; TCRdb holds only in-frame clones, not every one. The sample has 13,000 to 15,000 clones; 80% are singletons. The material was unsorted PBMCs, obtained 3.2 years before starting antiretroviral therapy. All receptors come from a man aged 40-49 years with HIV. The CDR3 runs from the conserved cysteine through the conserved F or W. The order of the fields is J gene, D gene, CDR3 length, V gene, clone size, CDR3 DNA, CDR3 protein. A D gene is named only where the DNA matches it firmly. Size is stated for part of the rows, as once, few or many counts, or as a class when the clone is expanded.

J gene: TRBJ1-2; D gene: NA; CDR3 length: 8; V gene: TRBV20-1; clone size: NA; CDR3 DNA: TGCAGTCCCCTGGGCTACACCTTC; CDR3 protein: CSPLGYTF
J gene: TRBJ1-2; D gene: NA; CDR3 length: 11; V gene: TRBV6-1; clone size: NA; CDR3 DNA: TGTGCCAGCAGTGAAAATCAAGGCTACACCTTC; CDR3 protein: CASSENQGYTF
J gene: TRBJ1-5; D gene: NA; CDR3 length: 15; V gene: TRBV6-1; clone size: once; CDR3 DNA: TGTGCCAGCAGTGAAAAGACAGTCAGCAATCAGCCCCAGCATTTT; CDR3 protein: CASSEKTVSNQPQHF
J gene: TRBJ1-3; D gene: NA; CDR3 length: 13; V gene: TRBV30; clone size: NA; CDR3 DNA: TGTGCCTGGGGAGAGACGGACGGAAACACCATATATTTT; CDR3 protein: CAWGETDGNTIYF
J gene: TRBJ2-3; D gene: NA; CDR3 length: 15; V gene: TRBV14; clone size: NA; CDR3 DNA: TGTGCCAGCAGCCCCGGACGGGTCCGGACAGATACGCAGTATTTT; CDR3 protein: CASSPGRVRTDTQYF
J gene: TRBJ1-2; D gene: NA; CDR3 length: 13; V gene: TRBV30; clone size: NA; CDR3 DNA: TGTGCCTGGAGAAAGGGGCCTAACTATGGCTACACCTTC; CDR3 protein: CAWRKGPNYGYTF
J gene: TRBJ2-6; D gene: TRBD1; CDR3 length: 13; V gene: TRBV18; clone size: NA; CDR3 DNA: TGTGCCAGCTCACCCGCGACAGGGAAAGGTACCACTTTC; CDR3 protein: CASSPATGKGTTF
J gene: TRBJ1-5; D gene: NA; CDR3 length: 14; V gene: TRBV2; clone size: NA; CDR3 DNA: TGTGCCAGCAGGGGACACCTTAGCAATCAGCCCCAGCATTTT; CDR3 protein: CASRGHLSNQPQHF
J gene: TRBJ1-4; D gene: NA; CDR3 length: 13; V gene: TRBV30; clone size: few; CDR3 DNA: TGTGCCTGGAGTCCTCCTAGGGACCTGGGACTGTTTTTT; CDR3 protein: CAWSPPRDLGLFF
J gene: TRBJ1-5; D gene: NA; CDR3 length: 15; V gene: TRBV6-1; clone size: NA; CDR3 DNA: TGTGCCAGCAGAGCCTTGACAGGCGACAATCAGCCCCAGCATTTT; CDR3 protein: CASRALTGDNQPQHF
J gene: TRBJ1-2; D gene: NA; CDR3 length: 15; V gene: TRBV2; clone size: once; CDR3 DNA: TGTGCCAGCAGTGAATCAAAGGGCAGGGTCTATGGCTACACCTTC; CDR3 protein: CASSESKGRVYGYTF
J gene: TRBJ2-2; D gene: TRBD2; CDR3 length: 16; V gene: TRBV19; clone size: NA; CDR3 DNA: TGTGCCAGTAACCCCTCCCTAGCGGGGGCGGCCGGGGAGCTGTTTTTT; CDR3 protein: CASNPSLAGAAGELFF
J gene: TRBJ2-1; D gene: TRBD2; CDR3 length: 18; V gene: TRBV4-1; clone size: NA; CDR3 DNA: TGCGCCAGCAGCCACGAAGATACCGGACTAGCGGGGGTAGGTGAGCAGTTCTTC; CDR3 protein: CASSHEDTGLAGVGEQFF
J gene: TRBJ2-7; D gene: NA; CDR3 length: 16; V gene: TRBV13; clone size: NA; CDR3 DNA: TGTGCCAGCAGCTCAGTCTCGGGCAGCGCAATGTACGAGCAGTACTTC; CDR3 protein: CASSSVSGSAMYEQYF
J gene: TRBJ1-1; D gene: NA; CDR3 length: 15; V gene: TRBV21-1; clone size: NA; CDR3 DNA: TGTGCCAGCAGCAGGGAGGGCGATGTCGAGTTTGAAGCTTTCTTT; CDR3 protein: CASSREGDVEFEAFF
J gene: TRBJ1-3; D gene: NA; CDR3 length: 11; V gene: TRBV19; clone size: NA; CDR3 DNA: TGTGCCAGTCAACACAGGGACACCATATATTTT; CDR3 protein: CASQHRDTIYF
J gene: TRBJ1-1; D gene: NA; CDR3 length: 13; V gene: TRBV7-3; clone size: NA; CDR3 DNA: TGTGCCAGCAGCCCGGGGTTGGGCCTTGAAGCTTTCTTT; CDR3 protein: CASSPGLGLEAFF
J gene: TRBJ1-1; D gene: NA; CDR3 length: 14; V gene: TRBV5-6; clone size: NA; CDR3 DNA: TGTGCCAGCAGATTAGCCCCGGGGGGCTTTGAAGCTTTCTTT; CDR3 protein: CASRLAPGGFEAFF
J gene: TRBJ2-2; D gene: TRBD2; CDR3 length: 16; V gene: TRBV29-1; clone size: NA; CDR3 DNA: TGCAGCGTTTGGGCCGCAGCGGGGGGGCTCACCGGGGAGCTGTTTTTT; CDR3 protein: CSVWAAAGGLTGELFF
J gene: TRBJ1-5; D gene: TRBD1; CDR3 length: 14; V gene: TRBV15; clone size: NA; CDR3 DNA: TGTGCCACCAGCCGACAGGGAAGCAATCAGCCCCAGCATTTT; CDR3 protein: CATSRQGSNQPQHF
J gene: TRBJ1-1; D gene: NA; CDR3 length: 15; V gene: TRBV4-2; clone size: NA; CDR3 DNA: TGTGCCAGCAGCCAAGGACAGTCGGGGAACACTGAAGCTTTCTTT; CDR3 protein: CASSQGQSGNTEAFF
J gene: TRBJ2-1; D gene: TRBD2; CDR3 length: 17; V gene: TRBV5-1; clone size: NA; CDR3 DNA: TGCGCCAGCAGCTTGTTGACTAGCGGGGGGGCGGCCGATGAGCAGTTCTTC; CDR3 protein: CASSLLTSGGAADEQFF
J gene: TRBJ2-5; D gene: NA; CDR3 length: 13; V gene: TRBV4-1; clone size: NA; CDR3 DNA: TGCGCCAGCAGCCAATCAGGGTCGGAGACCCAGTACTTC; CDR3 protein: CASSQSGSETQYF
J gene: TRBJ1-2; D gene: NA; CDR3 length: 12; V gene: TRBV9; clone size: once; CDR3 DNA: TGTGCCAGCAGCGTAGACGGCTATGGCTACACCTTC; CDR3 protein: CASSVDGYGYTF
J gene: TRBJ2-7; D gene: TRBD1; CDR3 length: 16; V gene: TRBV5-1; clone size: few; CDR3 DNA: TGCGCCAGCAGCCCGGAAGGACAGGCGAAAGTCTACGAGCAGTACTTC; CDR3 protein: CASSPEGQAKVYEQYF
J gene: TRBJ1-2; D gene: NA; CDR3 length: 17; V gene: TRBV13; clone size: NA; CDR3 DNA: TGTGCCAGCACCTATAGCTTACGGGCGCCGGAGAACTATGGCTACACCTTC; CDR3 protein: CASTYSLRAPENYGYTF
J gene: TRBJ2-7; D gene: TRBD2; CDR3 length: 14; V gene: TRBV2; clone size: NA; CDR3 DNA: TGTGCCAGCAGTGTATTAGCGGGTGCCTACGAGCAGTACTTC; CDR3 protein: CASSVLAGAYEQYF
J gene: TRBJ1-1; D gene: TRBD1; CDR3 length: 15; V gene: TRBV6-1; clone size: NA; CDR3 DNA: TGTGCCAGCAGTCCCCGGGACAGGGGAAACACTGAAGCTTTCTTT; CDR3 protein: CASSPRDRGNTEAFF
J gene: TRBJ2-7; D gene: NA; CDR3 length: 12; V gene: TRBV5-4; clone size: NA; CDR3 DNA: TGTGCCCTTTCCTGGGGACTTCTCGAGCAGTACTTC; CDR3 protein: CALSWGLLEQYF
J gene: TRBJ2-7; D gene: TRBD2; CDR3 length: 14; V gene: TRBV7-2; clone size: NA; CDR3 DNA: TGTGCCAGCAGCCCGCGGGGGGGCAACTACGAGCAGTACTTC; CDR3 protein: CASSPRGGNYEQYF
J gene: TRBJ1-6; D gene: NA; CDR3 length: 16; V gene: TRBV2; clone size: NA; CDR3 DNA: TGTGCCAGCAGTGAAGGGGGGGGCACCTATAATTCACCCCTCCACTTT; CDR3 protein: CASSEGGGTYNSPLHF
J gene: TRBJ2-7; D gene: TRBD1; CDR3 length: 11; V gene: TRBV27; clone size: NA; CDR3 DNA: TGTGCCAGCAGCACAGGGGTCGAGCAGTACTTC; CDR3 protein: CASSTGVEQYF
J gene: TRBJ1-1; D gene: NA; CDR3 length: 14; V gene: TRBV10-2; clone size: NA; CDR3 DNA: TGCGCCAGCAGCCGGACAGTCATGAACACTGAAGCTTTCTTT; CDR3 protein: CASSRTVMNTEAFF
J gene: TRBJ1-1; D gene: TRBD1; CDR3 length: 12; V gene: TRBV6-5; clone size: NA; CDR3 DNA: TGTGCCAGCAGTTGGGGACAGGGAGAAGCTTTCTTT; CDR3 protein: CASSWGQGEAFF
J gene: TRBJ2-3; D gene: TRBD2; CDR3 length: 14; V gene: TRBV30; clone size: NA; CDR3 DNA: TGTGCCTGGGGTAGCGGGGGGGACGCAGATACGCAGTATTTT; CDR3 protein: CAWGSGGDADTQYF
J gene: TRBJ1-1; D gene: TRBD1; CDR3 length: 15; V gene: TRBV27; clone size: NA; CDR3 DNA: TGTGCCAGCAGTTTCTACAGGGGCGGTTTGACTGAAGCTTTCTTT; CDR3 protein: CASSFYRGGLTEAFF
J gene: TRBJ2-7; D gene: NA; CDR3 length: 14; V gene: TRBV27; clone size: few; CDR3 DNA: TGTGCCAGCAGTTTTATCAGGGGAACCTACGAGCAGTACTTC; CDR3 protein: CASSFIRGTYEQYF
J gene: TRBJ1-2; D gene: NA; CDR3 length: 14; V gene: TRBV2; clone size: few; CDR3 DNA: TGTGCCAGCAGTGAATCACTTCCATCCAGGGGCTACACCTTC; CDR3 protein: CASSESLPSRGYTF
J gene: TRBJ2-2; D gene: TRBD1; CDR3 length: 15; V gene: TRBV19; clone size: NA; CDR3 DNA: TGTGCCAGTAGTATGTGGGACAGTTCCACCGGGGAGCTGTTTTTT; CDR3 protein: CASSMWDSSTGELFF